This T cell receptor beta chain stems from a study of cytomegalovirus exposure and HLA in healthy donors. Amplification used 60 Vbeta primers and 13 Jbeta primers. Produced via immunoSEQ multiplex PCR; TCRdb's table is partial and in-frame only. The sample yields around 75,000 clones, 60% to 85% seen once. The sample taken for sequencing was PBMCs. This clonotype was obtained from a man younger than 35 in good health and CMV-seronegative.

CDR3 region: CASSEARQGGGTEAFF. CDR3 nucleotide sequence: TGTGCCAGCAGTGAGGCGAGACAGGGGGGAGGGACTGAAGCTTTCTTT. The chain recombines TRBV2 with TRBJ1-1, with TRBD1 matching over 9 bases. The CDR3 is 16 residues long. V gave up 3 bases and J gave up 5 bases; unmatched junction bases: 10. Germline V gives CDR1 SNHLY, CDR2 FYNNEI.